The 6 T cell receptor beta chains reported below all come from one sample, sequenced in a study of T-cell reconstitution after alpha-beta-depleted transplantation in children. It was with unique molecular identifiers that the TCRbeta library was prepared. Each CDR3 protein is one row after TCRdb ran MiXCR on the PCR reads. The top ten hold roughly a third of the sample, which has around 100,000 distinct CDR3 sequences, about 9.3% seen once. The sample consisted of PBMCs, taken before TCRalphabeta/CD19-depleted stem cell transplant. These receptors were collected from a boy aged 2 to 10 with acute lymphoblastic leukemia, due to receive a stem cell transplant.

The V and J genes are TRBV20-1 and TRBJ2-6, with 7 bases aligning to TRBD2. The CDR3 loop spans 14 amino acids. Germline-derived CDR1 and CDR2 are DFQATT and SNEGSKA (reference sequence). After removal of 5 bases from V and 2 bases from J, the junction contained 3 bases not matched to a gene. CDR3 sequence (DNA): TGCAGTGCTCCTACTAGCGCTGGGGCCAACGTCCTGACTTTC. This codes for CSAPTSAGANVLTF.

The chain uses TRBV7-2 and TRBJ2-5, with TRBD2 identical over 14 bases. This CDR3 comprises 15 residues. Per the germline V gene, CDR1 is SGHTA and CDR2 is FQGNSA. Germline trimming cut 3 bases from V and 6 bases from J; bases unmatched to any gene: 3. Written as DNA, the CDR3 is TGTGCCAGCAGCTTGACTAGCGGGAGGGCCAAGACCCAGTACTTC. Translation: CASSLTSGRAKTQYF. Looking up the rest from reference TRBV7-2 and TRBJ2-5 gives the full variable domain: GAGVSQSPSNKVTEKGKDVELRCDPISGHTALYWYRQSLGQGLEFLIYFQGNSAPDKSGLPSDRFSAERTGGSVSTLTIQRTQQEDSAVYLCASSLTSGRAKTQYFGPGTRLLVL.

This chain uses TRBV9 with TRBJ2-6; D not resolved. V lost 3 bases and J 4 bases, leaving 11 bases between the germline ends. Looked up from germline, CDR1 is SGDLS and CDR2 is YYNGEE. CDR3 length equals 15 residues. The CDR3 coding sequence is TGTGCCAGCAGCGGGACCGAGCGAGGGGCCAACGTCCTGACTTTC. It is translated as CASSGTERGANVLTF.

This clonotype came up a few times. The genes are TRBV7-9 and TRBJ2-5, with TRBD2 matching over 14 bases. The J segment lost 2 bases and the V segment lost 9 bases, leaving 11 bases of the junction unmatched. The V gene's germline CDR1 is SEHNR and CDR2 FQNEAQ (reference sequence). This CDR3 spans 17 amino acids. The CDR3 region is CARSRTSGRPGQETQYF. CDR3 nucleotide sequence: TGTGCCAGAAGCCGGACTAGCGGGAGGCCAGGGCAAGAGACCCAGTACTTC.

The CDR3 DNA is TGCGCCAGCACTGGTCTAGCGGGGGTAAAAAGCAATGAGCAGTTCTTC. Protein: CASTGLAGVKSNEQFF. The rearrangement joins TRBV5-1 to TRBJ2-1; TRBD2 aligns across 10 bases. This CDR3 contains 16 residues. Trimming at V came to 6 bases and at J to 6 bases, leaving 12 bases not matched to a gene. Germline V CDR1 and CDR2: SGHRS, YFSETQ.

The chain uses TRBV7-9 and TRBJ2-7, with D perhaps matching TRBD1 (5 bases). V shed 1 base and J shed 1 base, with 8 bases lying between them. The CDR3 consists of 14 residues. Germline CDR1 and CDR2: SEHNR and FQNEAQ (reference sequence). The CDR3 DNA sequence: TGTGCCAGCAGCTTAGGCAGGGCGTCCTACGAGCAGTACTTC. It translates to CASSLGRASYEQYF. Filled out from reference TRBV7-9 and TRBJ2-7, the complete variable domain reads DTGVSQNPRHKITKRGQNVTFRCDPISEHNRLYWYRQTLGQGPEFLTYFQNEAQLEKSRLLSDRFSAERPKGSFSTLEIQRTEQGDSAMYLCASSLGRASYEQYFGPGTRLTVT.